The 2 T cell receptor beta chains given below trace back to one sample, sequenced in a study of control samples from healthy donors and cancer patients. Libraries were prepared by immunoSEQ multiplex PCR; TCRdb keeps only in-frame clonotypes and omits some of them. This sample has approximately 170,000 clones, with roughly 90% found just once. The sequenced sample consisted of blood. The receptors originated from a woman aged 45 to 65 in good health.

The chain combines TRBV14 with TRBJ2-3, with D hard to call. Germline CDR1 is SGHDN and CDR2 is FVKESK. This CDR3 is 13 amino acids long. Trimming pared 1 base from V and 2 bases from J, leaving 4 bases between. The CDR3 protein is CASSQGATDTQYF. The DNA of the CDR3 is TGTGCCAGCAGCCAAGGGGCCACAGATACGCAGTATTTT.

This clone was counted a single time. In the same sample, other DNA sequences code for this CDR3. The CDR3 DNA reads TGTGCCAGCTCACCAGACCTTAATGAAAAACTGTTTTTT. Protein: CASSPDLNEKLFF. The V call is TRBV18, the J call TRBJ1-4; D unclear. This CDR3 is 13 amino acids long. The V end lost 2 bases, the J end lost 4 bases, and 5 bases lay between the germline ends. Germline CDR1 reads KGHSH; CDR2 reads LQKENI.